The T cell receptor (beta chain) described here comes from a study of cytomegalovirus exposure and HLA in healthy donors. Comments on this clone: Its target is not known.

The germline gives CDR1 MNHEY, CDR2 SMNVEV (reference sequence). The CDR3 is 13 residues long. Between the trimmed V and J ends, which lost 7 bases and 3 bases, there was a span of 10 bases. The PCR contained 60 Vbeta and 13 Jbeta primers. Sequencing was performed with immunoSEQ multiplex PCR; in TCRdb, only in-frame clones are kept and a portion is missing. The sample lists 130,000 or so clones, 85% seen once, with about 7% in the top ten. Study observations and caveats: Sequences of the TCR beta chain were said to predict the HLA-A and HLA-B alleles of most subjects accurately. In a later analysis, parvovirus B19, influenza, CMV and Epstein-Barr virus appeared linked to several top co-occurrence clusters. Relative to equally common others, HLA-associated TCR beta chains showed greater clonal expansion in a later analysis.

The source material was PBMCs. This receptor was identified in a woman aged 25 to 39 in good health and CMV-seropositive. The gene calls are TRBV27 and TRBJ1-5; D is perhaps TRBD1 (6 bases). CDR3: CASKQGLNQPQHF. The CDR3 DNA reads TGTGCCAGCAAGCAGGGGCTCAATCAGCCCCAGCATTTT.